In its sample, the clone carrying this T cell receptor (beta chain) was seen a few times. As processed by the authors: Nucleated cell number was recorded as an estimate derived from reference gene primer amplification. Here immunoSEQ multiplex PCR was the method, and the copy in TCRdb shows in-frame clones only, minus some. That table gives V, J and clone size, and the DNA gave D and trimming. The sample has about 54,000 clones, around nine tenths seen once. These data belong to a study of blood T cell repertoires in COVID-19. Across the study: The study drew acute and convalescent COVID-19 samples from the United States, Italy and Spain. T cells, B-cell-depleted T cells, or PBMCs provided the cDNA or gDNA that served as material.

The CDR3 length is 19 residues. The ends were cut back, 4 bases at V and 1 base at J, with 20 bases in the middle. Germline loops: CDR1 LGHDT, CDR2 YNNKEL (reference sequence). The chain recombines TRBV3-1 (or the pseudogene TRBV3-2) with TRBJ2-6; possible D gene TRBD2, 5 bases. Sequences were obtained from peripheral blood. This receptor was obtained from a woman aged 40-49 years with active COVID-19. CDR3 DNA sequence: TGTGCCAGCAGCCTTACTAGGTTCAGCCCGCTGTCTGGGGCCAACGTCCTGACTTTC. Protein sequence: CASSLTRFSPLSGANVLTF.